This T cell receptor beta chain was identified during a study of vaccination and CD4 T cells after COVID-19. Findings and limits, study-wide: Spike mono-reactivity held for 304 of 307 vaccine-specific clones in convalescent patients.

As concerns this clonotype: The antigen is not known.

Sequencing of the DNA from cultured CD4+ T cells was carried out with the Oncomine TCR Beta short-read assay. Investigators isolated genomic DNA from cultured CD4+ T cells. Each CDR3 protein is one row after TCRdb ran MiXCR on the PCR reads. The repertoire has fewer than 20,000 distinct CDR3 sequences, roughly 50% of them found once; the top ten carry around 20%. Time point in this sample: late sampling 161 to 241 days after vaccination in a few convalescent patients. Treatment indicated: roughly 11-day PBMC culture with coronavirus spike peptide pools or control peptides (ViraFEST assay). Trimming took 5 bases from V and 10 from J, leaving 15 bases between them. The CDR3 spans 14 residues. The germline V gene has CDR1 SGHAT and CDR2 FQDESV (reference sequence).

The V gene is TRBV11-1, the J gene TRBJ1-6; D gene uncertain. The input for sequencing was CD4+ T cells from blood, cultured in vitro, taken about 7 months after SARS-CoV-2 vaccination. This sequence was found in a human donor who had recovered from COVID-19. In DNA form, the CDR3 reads TGTGCCAGCAGCCTACCGGGCCTGGGGTCACCCCTCCACTTT. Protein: CASSLPGLGSPLHF.